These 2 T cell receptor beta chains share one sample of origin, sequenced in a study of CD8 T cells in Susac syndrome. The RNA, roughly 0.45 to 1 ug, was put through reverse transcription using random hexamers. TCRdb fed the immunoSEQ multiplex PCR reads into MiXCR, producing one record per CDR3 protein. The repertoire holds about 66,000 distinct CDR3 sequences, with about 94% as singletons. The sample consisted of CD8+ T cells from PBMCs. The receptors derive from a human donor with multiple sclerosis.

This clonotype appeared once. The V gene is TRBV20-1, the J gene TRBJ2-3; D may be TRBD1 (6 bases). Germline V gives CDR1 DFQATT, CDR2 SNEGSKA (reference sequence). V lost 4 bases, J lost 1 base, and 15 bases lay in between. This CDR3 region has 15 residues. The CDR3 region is CSAKEQGLGTDTQYF. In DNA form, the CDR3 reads TGCAGTGCTAAAGAACAGGGATTGGGCACAGATACGCAGTATTTT.

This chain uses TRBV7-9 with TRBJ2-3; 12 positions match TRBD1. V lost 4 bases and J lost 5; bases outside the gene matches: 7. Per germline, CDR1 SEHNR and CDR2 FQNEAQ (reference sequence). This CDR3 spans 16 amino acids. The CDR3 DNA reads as TGTGCCAGCAGCTCGGGACAGGGGGCACATCAAGATACGCAGTATTTT. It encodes CASSSGQGAHQDTQYF.